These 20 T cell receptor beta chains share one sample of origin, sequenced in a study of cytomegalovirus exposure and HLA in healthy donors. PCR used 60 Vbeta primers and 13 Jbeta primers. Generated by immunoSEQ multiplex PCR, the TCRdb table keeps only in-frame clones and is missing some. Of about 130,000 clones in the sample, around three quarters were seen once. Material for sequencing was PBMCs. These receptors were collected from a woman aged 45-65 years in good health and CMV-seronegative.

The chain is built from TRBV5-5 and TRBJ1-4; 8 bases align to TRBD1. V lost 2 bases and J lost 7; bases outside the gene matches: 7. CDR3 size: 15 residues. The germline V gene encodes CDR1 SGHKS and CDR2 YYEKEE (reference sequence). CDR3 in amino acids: CASSLQGVFGEKLFF. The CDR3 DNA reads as TGTGCCAGCAGCTTACAGGGGGTGTTTGGTGAAAAACTGTTTTTT. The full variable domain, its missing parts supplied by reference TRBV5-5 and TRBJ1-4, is DAGVTQSPTHLIKTRGQQVTLRCSPISGHKSVSWYQQVLGQGPQFIFQYYEKEERGRGNFPDRFSARQFPNYSSELNVNALLLGDSALYLCASSLQGVFGEKLFFGSGTQLSVL.

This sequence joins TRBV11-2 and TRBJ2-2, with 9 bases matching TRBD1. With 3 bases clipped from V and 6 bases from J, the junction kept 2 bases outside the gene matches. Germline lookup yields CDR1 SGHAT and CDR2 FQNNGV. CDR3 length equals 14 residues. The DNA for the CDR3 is TGTGCCAGCAGCTTGGGACAGGGAGCCGGGGAGCTGTTTTTT. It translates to CASSLGQGAGELFF. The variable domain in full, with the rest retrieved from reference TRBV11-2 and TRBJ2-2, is EAGVAQSPRYKIIEKRQSVAFWCNPISGHATLYWYQQILGQGPKLLIQFQNNGVVDDSQLPKDRFSAERLKGVDSTLKIQPAKLEDSAVYLCASSLGQGAGELFFGEGSRLTVL.

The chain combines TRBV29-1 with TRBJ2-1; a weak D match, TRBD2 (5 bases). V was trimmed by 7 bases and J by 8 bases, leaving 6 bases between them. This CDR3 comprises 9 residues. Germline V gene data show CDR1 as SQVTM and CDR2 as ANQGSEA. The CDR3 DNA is TGCAGCGGGGGAGATGAGCAGTTCTTC. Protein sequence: CSGGDEQFF.

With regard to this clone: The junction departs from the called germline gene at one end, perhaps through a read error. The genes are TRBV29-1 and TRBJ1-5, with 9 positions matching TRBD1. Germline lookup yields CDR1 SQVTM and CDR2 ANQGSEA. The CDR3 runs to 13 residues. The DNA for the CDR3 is TGCAGCGCCGAAACAGGGGGCAATCAGCCCCAGAATTTT. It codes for CSAETGGNQPQNF.

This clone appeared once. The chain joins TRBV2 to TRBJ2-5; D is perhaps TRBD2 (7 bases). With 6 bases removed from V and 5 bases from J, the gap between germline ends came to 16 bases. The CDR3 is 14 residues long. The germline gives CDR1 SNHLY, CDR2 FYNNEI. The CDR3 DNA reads TGTGCCAGCAGCCTAGGGGGGGCGCGGGAGACCCAGTACTTC. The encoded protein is CASSLGGARETQYF.

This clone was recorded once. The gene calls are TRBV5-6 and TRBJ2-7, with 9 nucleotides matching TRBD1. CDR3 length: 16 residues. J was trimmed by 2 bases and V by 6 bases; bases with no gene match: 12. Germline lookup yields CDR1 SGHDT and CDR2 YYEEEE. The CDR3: CASNLLRDRATYEQYV. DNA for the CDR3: TGTGCCAGCAACCTCCTCCGGGACAGGGCGACCTACGAGCAGTACGTC.

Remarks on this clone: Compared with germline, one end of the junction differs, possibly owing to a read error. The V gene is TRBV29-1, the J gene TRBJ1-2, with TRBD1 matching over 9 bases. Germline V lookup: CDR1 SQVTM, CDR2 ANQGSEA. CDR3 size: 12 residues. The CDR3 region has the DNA TGCAGCGTACGACAGGGGGACTCTGGCTACCCCTTC. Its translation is CSVRQGDSGYPF.

CDR3 region: CSTSGTQNTEAFF. The CDR3 nucleotides read TGCAGCACATCCGGGACACAGAACACTGAAGCTTTCTTT. The V and J genes are TRBV29-1 and TRBJ1-1; possibly TRBD1 for D (6 bases). Trimming pared 8 bases from V and 1 base from J, leaving 14 bases between. The CDR3 contains 13 residues. In germline, CDR1 is SQVTM, CDR2 ANQGSEA.

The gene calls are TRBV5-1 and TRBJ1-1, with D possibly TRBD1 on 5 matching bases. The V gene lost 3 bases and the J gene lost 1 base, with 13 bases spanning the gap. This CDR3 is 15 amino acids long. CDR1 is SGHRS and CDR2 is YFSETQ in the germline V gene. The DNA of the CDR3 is TGCGCCAGCAGCTGGAGTCTCGACAGGAACACTGAAGCTTTCTTT. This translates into CASSWSLDRNTEAFF.

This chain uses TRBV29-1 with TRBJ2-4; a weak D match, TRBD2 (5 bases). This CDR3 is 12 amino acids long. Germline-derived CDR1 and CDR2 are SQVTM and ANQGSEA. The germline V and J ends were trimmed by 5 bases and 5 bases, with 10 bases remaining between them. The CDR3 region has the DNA TGCAGCGTTTTGGTCGGGGAAAACATTCAGTACTTC. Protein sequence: CSVLVGENIQYF.

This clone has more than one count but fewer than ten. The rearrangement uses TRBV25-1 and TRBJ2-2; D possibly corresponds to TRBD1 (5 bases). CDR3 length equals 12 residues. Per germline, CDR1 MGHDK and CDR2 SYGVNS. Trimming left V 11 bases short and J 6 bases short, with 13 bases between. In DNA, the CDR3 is TGTGCCTCCTTTGAAGGGGCCGGGGAGCTGTTTTTT. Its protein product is CASFEGAGELFF.

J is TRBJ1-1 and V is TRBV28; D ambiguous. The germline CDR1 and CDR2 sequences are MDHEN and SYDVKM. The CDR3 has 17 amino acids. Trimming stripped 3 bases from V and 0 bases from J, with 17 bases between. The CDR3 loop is CASSFGLITVMNTEAFF. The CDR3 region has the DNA TGTGCCAGCAGTTTTGGACTGATCACCGTTATGAACACTGAAGCTTTCTTT.

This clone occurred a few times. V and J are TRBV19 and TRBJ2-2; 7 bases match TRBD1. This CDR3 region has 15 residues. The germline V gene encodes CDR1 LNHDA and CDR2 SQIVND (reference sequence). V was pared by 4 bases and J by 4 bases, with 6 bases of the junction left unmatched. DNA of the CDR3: TGTGCCAGTAGTACACAACAGGGGTCCACCGGGGAGCTGTTTTTT. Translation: CASSTQQGSTGELFF.

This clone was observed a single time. The CDR3 nucleotides are TGCAGCGTTGACAGGGGGAGCAATCAGCCCCAGCATTTT. It yields the protein CSVDRGSNQPQHF. This chain joins TRBV29-1 and TRBJ1-5; 7 bases line up with TRBD1. The V segment lost 3 bases and the J segment 1 base; nucleotides outside the gene matches: 0. The CDR3 runs 13 residues. Looked up from germline, CDR1 is SQVTM and CDR2 is ANQGSEA. The full variable domain, in which reference TRBV29-1 and TRBJ1-5 provide the parts outside the CDR3, is SAVISQKPSRDICQRGTSLTIQCQVDSQVTMMFWYRQQPGQSLTLIATANQGSEATYESGFVIDKFPISRPNLTFSTLTVSNMSPEDSSIYLCSVDRGSNQPQHFGDGTRLSIL.

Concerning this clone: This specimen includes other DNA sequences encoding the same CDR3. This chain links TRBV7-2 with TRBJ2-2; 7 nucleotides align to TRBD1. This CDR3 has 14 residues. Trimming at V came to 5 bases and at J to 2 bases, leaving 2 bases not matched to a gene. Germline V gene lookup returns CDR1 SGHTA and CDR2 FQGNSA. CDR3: CASSRDSNTGELFF. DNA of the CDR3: TGTGCCAGCAGCCGGGACAGTAACACCGGGGAGCTGTTTTTT.

This chain's CDR3 is CASSLVSVNTEAFF. CDR3 in DNA: TGTGCCAGCAGCTTAGTGTCAGTGAACACTGAAGCTTTCTTT. This chain uses TRBV11-2 with TRBJ1-1; D unclear. This CDR3 comprises 14 residues. Germline CDR1 reads SGHAT; CDR2 reads FQNNGV. Trimming stripped 1 base from V and 0 bases from J, with 6 bases between.

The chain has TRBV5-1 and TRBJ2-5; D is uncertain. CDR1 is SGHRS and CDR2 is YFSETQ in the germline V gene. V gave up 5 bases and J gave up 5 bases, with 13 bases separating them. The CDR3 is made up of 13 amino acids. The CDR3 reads CASSSNQVETQYF. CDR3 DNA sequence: TGCGCCAGCAGTTCTAATCAAGTGGAGACCCAGTACTTC.

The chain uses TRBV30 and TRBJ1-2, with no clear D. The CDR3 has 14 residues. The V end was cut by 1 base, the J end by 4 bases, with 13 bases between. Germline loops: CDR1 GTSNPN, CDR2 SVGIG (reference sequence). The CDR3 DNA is TGTGCCTGGAGTGATGTCCCGGCGGGCTATGGCTACACCTTC. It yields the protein CAWSDVPAGYGYTF.

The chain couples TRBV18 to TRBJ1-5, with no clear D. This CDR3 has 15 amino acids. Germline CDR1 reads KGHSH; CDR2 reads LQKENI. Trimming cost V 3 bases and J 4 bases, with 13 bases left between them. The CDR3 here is CASSPEGVPNQPQHF. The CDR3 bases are TGTGCCAGCTCACCCGAGGGAGTACCAAATCAGCCCCAGCATTTT.

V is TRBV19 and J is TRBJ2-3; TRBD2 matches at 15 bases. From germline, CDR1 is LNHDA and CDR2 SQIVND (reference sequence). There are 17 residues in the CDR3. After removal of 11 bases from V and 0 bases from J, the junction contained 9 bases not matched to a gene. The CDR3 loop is CACTGLAGGPSTDTQYF. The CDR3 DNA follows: TGTGCCTGCACGGGACTAGCGGGAGGCCCTAGCACAGATACGCAGTATTTT.